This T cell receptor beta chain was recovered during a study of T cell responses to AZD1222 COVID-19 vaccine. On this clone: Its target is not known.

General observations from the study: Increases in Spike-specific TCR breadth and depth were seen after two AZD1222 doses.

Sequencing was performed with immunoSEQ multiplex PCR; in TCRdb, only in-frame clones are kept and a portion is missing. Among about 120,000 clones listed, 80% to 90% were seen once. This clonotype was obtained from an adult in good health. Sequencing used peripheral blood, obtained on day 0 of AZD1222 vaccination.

CDR3 bases: TGTGCCAGCAGCCTAATTGGACAGGTGCCCTCCTACGAGCAGTACTTC. Translated, it gives CASSLIGQVPSYEQYF. The genes are TRBV28 and TRBJ2-7; TRBD1 agrees at 7 bases. V trimming: 6 bases; J trimming: 0 bases; junction bases outside the gene matches: 11. CDR3 size: 16 residues. CDR1 is MDHEN, CDR2 SYDVKM, per germline.